This TCR delta chain was obtained from a study of gamma-delta T cells after stem cell transplantation. TCRdb re-called clones from the RT-PCR reads via CATT. This sample has nearly 2,500 delta-chain clones, with approximately 29% found just once. V lost 0 bases and J lost 0; bases outside the gene matches: 27. The CDR3 length is 24 residues. Looked up from germline, CDR1 is NSMFDY and CDR2 is ISSIKDK. The sequencing sample was made of gamma-delta T cells. This receptor was identified in a human donor. It is not recorded whose cells these are; they may come from a transplant donor. The chain joins TRAV29/DV5 to TRDJ1; 12 nucleotides agree with TRDD3. The CDR3 DNA follows: TGTGCAGCAAGCGAGCGGGGCCGGAGTACTGGGGGATACTTCGGGTGGCCGTACACCGATAAACTCATCTTT. Amino acids: CAASERGRSTGGYFGWPYTDKLIF.